The 18 T cell receptor beta chains below were found in one sample sequenced in a study of T cell responses to AZD1222 COVID-19 vaccine (dated by TCRdb to about 2021). Libraries were constructed by the immunoSEQ multiplex PCR assay. TCRdb took this table from immuneACCESS and kept in-frame rearrangements with V and J called. Such tables lack part of the clones; where checked against another copy, unresolved V genes explain under half of the gap, and the rest is unexplained. This sample is represented by roughly 150,000 clones; under 95% of them were singletons. The ten largest clones represent approximately 5% of the sample. According to the study, the label for this sample's time point signals: baseline before first vaccination. This specimen consisted of peripheral blood, obtained on day 0 of AZD1222 vaccination. The receptor set was obtained from an adult in good health.

This clone appeared a single time. The chain combines TRBV15 with TRBJ1-1; unclear D gene. Germline CDR1 and CDR2: LNHNV and YYDKDF (reference sequence). Between the trimmed V and J ends, which lost 0 bases and 4 bases, there was a span of 15 bases. There are 16 residues in the CDR3. For the CDR3, the DNA is TGTGCCACCAGCAGAGATTCGGCCCTGGACCGCACTGAAGCTTTCTTT. Translation: CATSRDSALDRTEAFF. The full variable domain, with the rest looked up from reference TRBV15 and TRBJ1-1, is DAMVIQNPRYQVTQFGKPVTLSCSQTLNHNVMYWYQQKSSQAPKLLFHYYDKDFNNEADTPDNFQSRRPNTSFCFLDIRSPGLGDTAMYLCATSRDSALDRTEAFFGQGTRLTVV.

The chain is built from TRBV7-8 and TRBJ2-3; D is possibly TRBD1 (5 bases). The CDR3 extends over 16 amino acids. Between the trimmed V and J ends, which lost 1 base and 1 base, there was a span of 12 bases. Germline CDR1 SGHVS, CDR2 FQNEAQ. CDR3 DNA: TGTGCCAGCAGCTTAGAATCCATAGGGGGCACAGATACGCAGTATTTT. Translation: CASSLESIGGTDTQYF.

CDR3 protein: CASSSVSGRYTDTQYF. The CDR3 DNA reads as TGTGCCAGCAGCTCGGTTAGCGGGAGGTACACAGATACGCAGTATTTT. V usage is TRBV7-9 and J usage is TRBJ2-3; TRBD2 agrees at 10 bases. CDR3 length: 16 amino acids. Germline V CDR1 and CDR2: SEHNR, FQNEAQ (reference sequence). With V trimmed by 4 bases and J by 2 bases, 6 bases remained unmatched.

This clone occurred once. The rearrangement links TRBV7-9 to TRBJ2-1, with D possibly matching TRBD2 (6 bases). Trimming removed 5 bases at V and 6 bases at J, with 23 bases between. The CDR3 has 17 amino acids. CDR1 is SEHNR and CDR2 is FQNEAQ in the germline V gene (reference sequence). CDR3: CASSKTRGSTLSNEQFF. DNA for the CDR3: TGTGCCAGCAGCAAAACCCGGGGGAGTACTCTTAGCAATGAGCAGTTCTTC.

The J gene is TRBJ1-6, the V gene TRBV5-4; maybe TRBD1 (5 bases). CDR3 length equals 17 residues. Germline V lookup: CDR1 SGHNT, CDR2 YYREEE (reference sequence). V was cut by 0 bases and J by 9 bases, with 19 bases left in between. The CDR3 reads CASSLAGGLSGTSPLHF. The CDR3 nucleotides read TGTGCCAGCAGCTTGGCAGGAGGGCTTTCGGGGACTTCACCCCTCCACTTT.

V and J are TRBV2 and TRBJ1-6, with D possibly TRBD1 on 5 matching bases. Trimming left V 2 bases short and J 6 bases short, with 8 bases between. The CDR3 covers 14 residues. Germline-derived CDR1 and CDR2 are SNHLY and FYNNEI. The CDR3 is CASSERQGNSPLHF. The CDR3 DNA reads TGTGCCAGCAGTGAAAGGCAGGGTAATTCACCCCTCCACTTT. Combining the CDR3 with reference TRBV2 and TRBJ1-6 gives the whole variable domain EPEVTQTPSHQVTQMGQEVILRCVPISNHLYFYWYRQILGQKVEFLVSFYNNEISEKSEIFDDQFSVERPDGSNFTLKIRSTKLEDSAMYFCASSERQGNSPLHFGNGTRLTVT.

The chain links TRBV6-5 to TRBJ2-1; TRBD2 matches 7 bases. In germline, CDR1 is MNHEY, CDR2 SVGAGI. Trimming at V came to 0 bases and at J to 7 bases, leaving 6 bases not matched to a gene. The CDR3 spans 15 residues. Written as DNA, the CDR3 is TGTGCCAGCAGTTACTCGAACCGGGGGGAAAATGAGCAGTTCTTC. Translating it yields CASSYSNRGENEQFF.

The chain links TRBV27 to TRBJ2-3; perhaps TRBD2 as D (6 bases). The V and J ends lost 5 bases and 0 bases respectively, with 15 bases between them. Germline CDR1 is MNHEY and CDR2 is SMNVEV (reference sequence). The CDR3 contains 16 residues. CDR3 sequence reads: CASSPLEGTSTDTQYF. The CDR3 nucleotides are TGTGCCAGCAGTCCCTTGGAGGGAACTAGCACAGATACGCAGTATTTT.

This sequence joins TRBV6-2 or TRBV6-3 and TRBJ2-5; D is uncertain. This CDR3 spans 12 amino acids. In germline, CDR1 is MNHEY, CDR2 SVGEGT. V dropped 5 bases and J dropped 10 bases, with 14 bases sitting between them. CDR3 in amino acids: CASSPLRVDQYF. CDR3 coding DNA: TGTGCCAGCAGTCCCCTACGGGTGGACCAGTACTTC.

V and J are TRBV11-3 and TRBJ2-1, with 8 bases lining up with TRBD2. Trimming removed 4 bases from V and 7 bases from J; junction bases left unmatched: 12. The CDR3 is 16 amino acids. Germline values: CDR1 SGHNT, CDR2 YENEEA. The CDR3 nucleotides are TGTGCCAGCAGCTCTGTAGCGGGAAGATCGGTGAATGAGCAGTTCTTC. This gives the protein CASSSVAGRSVNEQFF.

V and J are TRBV6-5 and TRBJ1-1; 8 bases align to TRBD1. After removal of 6 bases from V and 5 bases from J, the junction contained 8 bases not matched to a gene. This CDR3 comprises 14 residues. Germline V gene lookup returns CDR1 MNHEY and CDR2 SVGAGI. The CDR3: CASRTDRARTEAFF. CDR3 DNA: TGTGCCAGCAGGACGGACAGGGCTAGGACTGAAGCTTTCTTT.

The V call is TRBV7-2, the J call TRBJ1-2, with TRBD1 matching 10 bases. Per the germline V gene, CDR1 is SGHTA and CDR2 is FQGNSA. V shed 3 bases, J shed 7 bases, and the junction held 17 bases outside the gene matches. The CDR3 is 18 residues long. CDR3 sequence (DNA): TGTGCCAGCAGCTTTATAGGGGGTAGGGACAGGGGTATCTTTGGCTACACCTTC. As protein: CASSFIGGRDRGIFGYTF.

V gene TRBV14 combines with J gene TRBJ2-1; D gene ambiguous. Between the trimmed V and J ends, which lost 3 bases and 4 bases, there was a span of 10 bases. This CDR3 spans 14 amino acids. The germline V gene encodes CDR1 SGHDN and CDR2 FVKESK. The CDR3 is CASSQAVLYNEQFF. In DNA form, the CDR3 reads TGTGCCAGCAGCCAGGCCGTCCTTTACAATGAGCAGTTCTTC.

The chain recombines TRBV7-2 with TRBJ1-4, with D possibly TRBD1 on 5 matching bases. V shed 1 base and J shed 9 bases, with 18 bases lying between them. This CDR3 has 16 amino acids. Germline CDR1 and CDR2: SGHTA and FQGNSA. CDR3 loop: CASSLEGTAGRKKLFF. The CDR3 DNA reads TGTGCCAGCAGCTTAGAAGGGACGGCGGGCCGTAAAAAACTGTTTTTT.

The chain carries TRBV19 and TRBJ2-2; D may be TRBD1 or TRBD2 (5 bases each). CDR3 length: 17 amino acids. V shed 5 bases and J shed 6 bases, with 22 bases lying between them. CDR1 LNHDA and CDR2 SQIVND come from the germline V gene (reference sequence). CDR3 region: CASSGTGRLSEAGELFF. CDR3 nucleotide sequence: TGTGCCAGTAGTGGGACGGGGCGGTTGTCTGAGGCCGGGGAGCTGTTTTTT.

This chain uses TRBV18 with TRBJ1-6; 8 nucleotides line up with TRBD1. The CDR3 runs to 16 residues. CDR1 and CDR2 from the germline V gene are KGHSH and LQKENI. The junction had 9 bases not matched to a gene; V was cut back by 4 bases and J by 7 bases. The CDR3 is CASSLSDRVLNSPLHF. The DNA for the CDR3 is TGTGCCAGCTCACTTTCGGACAGGGTGTTGAATTCACCCCTCCACTTT.

The rearrangement links TRBV19 to TRBJ2-2; D might be TRBD1 or TRBD2, each matching 6 bases. The CDR3 contains 16 residues. The V end lost 6 bases, the J end lost 3 bases, and 17 bases lay between the germline ends. CDR1 is LNHDA and CDR2 is SQIVND in the germline V gene (reference sequence). This CDR3 is CASREWGAQDTGELFF. Here the CDR3 DNA reads TGTGCCAGTAGGGAGTGGGGGGCGCAGGACACCGGGGAGCTGTTTTTT. Looking up the rest from reference TRBV19 and TRBJ2-2 gives the full variable domain: DGGITQSPKYLFRKEGQNVTLSCEQNLNHDAMYWYRQDPGQGLRLIYYSQIVNDFQKGDIAEGYSVSREKKESFPLTVTSAQKNPTAFYLCASREWGAQDTGELFFGEGSRLTVL.

This chain joins TRBV18 and TRBJ1-2, with TRBD1 identical over 10 bases. Looked up from germline, CDR1 is KGHSH and CDR2 is LQKENI. Germline trimming cut 4 bases from V and 8 bases from J; bases unmatched to any gene: 13. This CDR3 contains 16 residues. The CDR3 bases are TGTGCCAGCTCACTACGGACAGGGGGTGACTCCTGGGGCTACACCTTC. Translated, it gives CASSLRTGGDSWGYTF.